What follows are 21 T cell receptor beta chains derived from one specimen sequenced in a study of blood T cell repertoires in COVID-19. Clones were sequenced by immunoSEQ multiplex PCR, and TCRdb holds only the in-frame ones, with some missing. The sample comprises under 250,000 clones, around 84% of which are singletons, and approximately 5.1% rests with the top ten. The sequenced sample consisted of peripheral blood. These receptors were taken from a woman in her sixties who had recovered from COVID-19.

J is TRBJ1-3 and V is TRBV5-4, with 8 bases aligning to TRBD1. This CDR3 has 16 amino acids. CDR1 is SGHNT, CDR2 YYREEE, per germline (reference sequence). Losses at the gene ends were 4 bases for V and 0 bases for J; bases not matched to a gene: 6. In DNA, the CDR3 is TGTGCCAGCAGCGCCCAGGGGGCCAGCTCTGGAAACACCATATATTTT. Amino acids: CASSAQGASSGNTIYF.

This clone came up a few times. The chain has TRBV6-2 or TRBV6-3 and TRBJ2-1, with 8 bases identical to TRBD2. Germline CDR1 and CDR2: MNHEY and SVGEGT. This CDR3 is built from 16 residues. V was clipped by 5 bases and J by 4 bases; unmatched bases: 10. The CDR3 DNA reads TGTGCCAGCAGTACCCACAGCGGGGGCCTTTACAATGAGCAGTTCTTC. It translates to CASSTHSGGLYNEQFF.

The chain employs TRBV7-9 and TRBJ1-2; the match to TRBD1 covers 7 bases. The ends lost 5 bases at V and 9 bases at J; junction bases unmatched: 12. Per germline, CDR1 SEHNR and CDR2 FQNEAQ (reference sequence). CDR3 length equals 14 residues. The CDR3 bases are TGTGCCAGCAGCATTAGGGGGCAGGACATAAGCTACACCTTC. Its translation is CASSIRGQDISYTF.

The chain has TRBV12-5 and TRBJ1-2; D gene ambiguous. The CDR3 covers 15 residues. The germline CDR1 and CDR2 sequences are LGHNT and FRNRAP. Trimming cost V 5 bases and J 6 bases, with 19 bases left between them. CDR3 sequence: CASGPDRTPANGYTF. For the CDR3, the DNA is TGTGCTAGTGGTCCTGACCGAACCCCAGCGAATGGCTACACCTTC.

This chain joins TRBV30 and TRBJ2-7; unclear D gene. The CDR3 runs 12 residues. V shed 7 bases and J shed 3 bases, with 13 bases lying between them. Germline assignment: CDR1 GTSNPN and CDR2 SVGIG (reference sequence). The CDR3 protein is CALSSGRYEQYF. Written as DNA, the CDR3 is TGTGCCTTGAGCAGTGGTCGCTACGAGCAGTACTTC. The whole variable domain, filled in from reference TRBV30 and TRBJ2-7, reads SQTIHQWPATLVQPVGSPLSLECTVEGTSNPNLYWYRQAAGRGLQLLFYSVGIGQISSEVPQNLSASRPQDRQFILSSKKLLLSDSGFYLCALSSGRYEQYFGPGTRLTVT.

The chain carries TRBV5-1 and TRBJ2-5, with 8 bases fitting TRBD2. The CDR3 contains 14 residues. Trimming at V came to 6 bases and at J to 0 bases, leaving 4 bases not matched to a gene. CDR1 is SGHRS, CDR2 YFSETQ, per germline. The CDR3 nucleotides are TGCGCCAGCATGCCGGGGGGGTACCAAGAGACCCAGTACTTC. It specifies CASMPGGYQETQYF. Combining the CDR3 with reference TRBV5-1 and TRBJ2-5 gives the whole variable domain KAGVTQTPRYLIKTRGQQVTLSCSPISGHRSVSWYQQTPGQGLQFLFEYFSETQRNKGNFPGRFSGRQFSNSRSEMNVSTLELGDSALYLCASMPGGYQETQYFGPGTRLLVL.

The CDR3 loop reads CASRLPGATGEQYF. In nucleotides, the CDR3 is TGTGCCAGCAGATTACCGGGAGCTACGGGGGAGCAGTACTTC. The chain uses TRBV13 and TRBJ2-7, with D perhaps matching TRBD2 (6 bases). The germline gives CDR1 PRHDT, CDR2 FYEKMQ (reference sequence). This CDR3 has 14 amino acids. V was trimmed by 6 bases and J by 7 bases, leaving 19 bases between them.

The V gene is TRBV2, the J gene TRBJ2-7, with 10 bases identical to TRBD1. CDR1 and CDR2 from the germline V gene are SNHLY and FYNNEI. This CDR3 spans 14 amino acids. Losses at the gene ends were 11 bases for V and 5 bases for J; bases not matched to a gene: 12. Here the CDR3 reads CAYTRDRGFDEQYF. In nucleotides, the CDR3 is TGTGCCTATACCCGGGACAGGGGTTTCGACGAGCAGTACTTC.

This clone appeared a single time. The chain links TRBV19 to TRBJ2-1, with TRBD1 matching over 8 bases. After removal of 1 base from V and 2 bases from J, the junction contained 1 base not matched to a gene. Germline CDR1 reads LNHDA; CDR2 reads SQIVND (reference sequence). The CDR3 sequence is 15 residues long. The DNA for the CDR3 is TGTGCCAGTAGTATAGGACAGGGGACCTACAATGAGCAGTTCTTC. As protein: CASSIGQGTYNEQFF. The complete variable domain, with remaining parts taken from reference TRBV19 and TRBJ2-1, reads DGGITQSPKYLFRKEGQNVTLSCEQNLNHDAMYWYRQDPGQGLRLIYYSQIVNDFQKGDIAEGYSVSREKKESFPLTVTSAQKNPTAFYLCASSIGQGTYNEQFFGPGTRLTVL.

The chain has TRBV10-3 and TRBJ2-5, with D possibly TRBD1 on 5 matching bases. Germline CDR1 is ENHRY and CDR2 is SYGVKD. The CDR3 consists of 15 residues. V shed 2 bases and J shed 5 bases, with 15 bases lying between them. CDR3 DNA sequence: TGTGCCATCAGTGAGGGGCAGGGTGTGTGGGAGACCCAGTACTTC. Translating gives CAISEGQGVWETQYF.

The chain is built from TRBV13 and TRBJ1-6; 7 nucleotides agree with TRBD1. The CDR3 covers 15 residues. V gave up 4 bases and J gave up 3 bases; unmatched junction bases: 3. Germline V lookup: CDR1 PRHDT, CDR2 FYEKMQ (reference sequence). The CDR3 nucleotides are TGTGCCAGCAGCTCTCAGGGGGGCTATAATTCACCCCTCCACTTT. It specifies CASSSQGGYNSPLHF. The variable domain in full, with the rest retrieved from reference TRBV13 and TRBJ1-6, is AAGVIQSPRHLIKEKRETATLKCYPIPRHDTVYWYQQGPGQDPQFLISFYEKMQSDKGSIPDRFSAQQFSDYHSELNMSSLELGDSALYFCASSSQGGYNSPLHFGNGTRLTVT.

Notes on this clone: This same CDR3 is encoded by further DNA sequences in the sample. This chain joins TRBV19 and TRBJ1-5; TRBD1 aligns across 11 bases. The CDR3 is made up of 15 amino acids. Trimming cost V 5 bases and J 4 bases; bases outside gene matches: 4. CDR1 LNHDA and CDR2 SQIVND come from the germline V gene (reference sequence). This CDR3 reads CASSPRDRGNQPQHF. The DNA of the CDR3 is TGTGCCAGTAGTCCACGGGACAGGGGGAATCAGCCCCAGCATTTT.

The gene calls are TRBV18 and TRBJ1-2; 8 positions match TRBD1. Germline-derived CDR1 and CDR2 are KGHSH and LQKENI. Trimming took 6 bases from V and 2 from J; bases not matched to a gene: 11. The CDR3 has 16 amino acids. The CDR3 coding sequence is TGTGCCAGCTCGCAACGACAGGGGTCAAACAACTATGGCTACACCTTC. Protein product: CASSQRQGSNNYGYTF.

V usage is TRBV2 and J usage is TRBJ2-3; D remains unclear. Deletions cut 2 bases from V and 2 bases from J, with 11 bases between. The length of the CDR3 is 15 residues. CDR1 and CDR2 (germline): SNHLY, FYNNEI. The CDR3 protein is CASSERVADTDTQYF. In DNA, the CDR3 is TGTGCCAGCAGTGAACGGGTGGCAGACACAGATACGCAGTATTTT.

This clone was counted only a few times. The rearrangement joins TRBV7-2 to TRBJ2-1, with D possibly TRBD2 on 7 matching bases. The CDR3 length is 14 residues. Germline V lookup: CDR1 SGHTA, CDR2 FQGNSA. V lost 10 bases and J lost 2, with 15 bases in between. The CDR3 nucleotides read TGTGCCACTGCGGAGGGGGGGGCCTACAATGAGCAGTTCTTC. Translating it yields CATAEGGAYNEQFF.

This clone has more than one count but fewer than ten. J is TRBJ2-1 and V is TRBV6-2 or TRBV6-3, with 12 bases aligning to TRBD2. This CDR3 is built from 18 residues. CDR1 and CDR2 (germline): MNHEY, SVGEGT. Trimming removed 2 bases from V and 1 base from J; junction bases left unmatched: 6. The DNA of the CDR3 is TGTGCCAGCAGTTACCTAGGACTAGCGGGGAGTTCCTACAATGAGCAGTTCTTC. As protein: CASSYLGLAGSSYNEQFF.

The V and J genes are TRBV13 and TRBJ1-1; 7 bases map to TRBD1. Germline loops: CDR1 PRHDT, CDR2 FYEKMQ (reference sequence). CDR3 size: 15 residues. With 5 bases clipped from V and 3 bases from J, the junction kept 9 bases outside the gene matches. The CDR3 is CASSDVLRGDTEAFF. CDR3 in DNA: TGTGCCAGCAGCGACGTACTCAGGGGGGACACTGAAGCTTTCTTT.

The rearrangement joins TRBV6-2 or TRBV6-3 to TRBJ2-3; D unclear. The germline gives CDR1 MNHEY, CDR2 SVGEGT. The CDR3 has 15 amino acids. V dropped 3 bases and J dropped 6 bases, with 16 bases sitting between them. The DNA for the CDR3 is TGTGCCAGCAGTTATTCGGCTAGAGGCCCGGATACGCAGTATTTT. This codes for CASSYSARGPDTQYF.

The CDR3 protein is CASSLWGVGDEQPQHF. The CDR3 DNA sequence: TGCGCCAGCAGCTTGTGGGGGGTAGGGGACGAGCAGCCCCAGCATTTT. The chain employs TRBV5-1 and TRBJ1-5; maybe TRBD1 (5 bases). Trimming took off 1 base at V and 7 bases at J, with 18 bases between the two ends. Germline lookup yields CDR1 SGHRS and CDR2 YFSETQ. The CDR3 totals 16 residues.

This chain connects TRBV2 to TRBJ1-2, with 7 bases that match TRBD1. Germline V gene lookup returns CDR1 SNHLY and CDR2 FYNNEI. The CDR3 sequence is 13 residues long. V lost 7 bases to trimming and J lost 4 bases; unmatched junction nucleotides: 6. The CDR3 region is CASTGQLFYGYTF. Written as DNA, the CDR3 is TGTGCCAGCACGGGACAGCTCTTCTATGGCTACACCTTC.

This rearrangement joins TRBV24-1 to TRBJ2-3, with a possible D match to TRBD2 (5 bases). The CDR3 is 13 amino acids. Germline CDR1 reads KGHDR; CDR2 reads SFDVKD. Trimming took 7 bases from V and 5 from J, leaving 12 bases between them. CDR3 region: CATSGMGEDTQYF. CDR3 DNA: TGTGCCACCAGCGGAATGGGAGAAGATACGCAGTATTTT.